Reported below is one T cell receptor beta chain. Its antigen is unidentified. The source of the sample is a study of neoadjuvant anti-PD-1 for oral cavity cancer. Points from the study as a whole: Higher pretreatment blood Treg/Th17 ratios correlated with higher pretreatment blood and lower post-treatment tumor TCRbeta clonality.

Analysis of PBMCs was direct, with no culture step. Germline V gene sequence: CDR1 MDHEN, CDR2 SYDVKM. V was clipped by 10 bases and J by 2 bases, with 11 bases between them. The CDR3 totals 12 residues. PBMC libraries mostly used 450 to 600 ng of input genomic DNA, with six replicates per sample. Method: immunoSEQ multiplex PCR; TCRdb's copy keeps in-frame clones and lacks some. This table holds tens of thousands of clones, around 82% found once. The chain links TRBV28 to TRBJ1-2, with D possibly TRBD1 on 5 matching bases. This specimen was PBMCs, taken before nivolumab (anti-PD-1) treatment. This clonotype originated in a person aged 40 to 85 with oral cavity squamous cell carcinoma. CDR3 loop: CATDNTNYGYTF. The CDR3 coding sequence is TGTGCCACGGACAACACCAACTATGGCTACACCTTC.